These 10 T cell receptor beta chains came from one sample sequenced in a study of cytomegalovirus exposure and HLA in healthy donors. The PCR employed 60 Vbeta primers together with 13 Jbeta primers. Using immunoSEQ multiplex PCR, the repertoire was profiled, and TCRdb retains in-frame clones only, with some absent. The sample records roughly 130,000 clones, roughly 80% being singletons. The material sequenced was PBMCs. Receptors were obtained from a boy younger than 18 in good health and CMV-seronegative.

The chain recombines TRBV5-4 with TRBJ2-5; possibly TRBD1 for D (6 bases). CDR3 length equals 16 residues. V was trimmed by 3 bases and J by 3 bases, leaving 18 bases between them. Germline lookup yields CDR1 SGHNT and CDR2 YYREEE (reference sequence). CDR3 coding DNA: TGTGCCAGCAGCTCCCAAGCACGGGACACTAAAGAGACCCAGTACTTC. Encoded protein: CASSSQARDTKETQYF.

This clone turned up a few times. V is TRBV5-4 and J is TRBJ2-3; tentative D call: TRBD1 (5 bases). This CDR3 is built from 13 residues. CDR1 is SGHNT and CDR2 is YYREEE in the germline V gene (reference sequence). Trimming stripped 4 bases from V and 5 bases from J, with 11 bases between. CDR3 region: CASSGLGEDTQYF. The CDR3 bases are TGTGCCAGCAGCGGGCTAGGGGAAGATACGCAGTATTTT.

This rearrangement joins TRBV30 to TRBJ2-4, with TRBD2 identical over 7 bases. V was pared by 5 bases and J by 7 bases, with 8 bases of the junction left unmatched. The V gene's germline CDR1 is GTSNPN and CDR2 SVGIG (reference sequence). CDR3 size: 13 residues. CDR3 amino acids: CAWGGEGWNIQYF. The CDR3 coding sequence is TGTGCCTGGGGGGGGGAGGGTTGGAACATTCAGTACTTC.

The rearrangement joins TRBV11-1 to TRBJ2-7; 8 nucleotides match TRBD1. The V gene's germline CDR1 is SGHAT and CDR2 FQDESV (reference sequence). CDR3 length: 14 amino acids. Trimming took 4 bases from V and 1 from J; bases not matched to a gene: 3. The CDR3 bases are TGTGCCAGCAGCTACGGGACAGGTTCCTACGAGCAGTACTTC. Its protein is CASSYGTGSYEQYF.

This clone occurred a few times. V gene TRBV29-1 combines with J gene TRBJ1-3; D not certain. V was cut by 1 base and J by 5 bases, with 6 bases left in between. In germline, CDR1 is SQVTM, CDR2 ANQGSEA. The CDR3 loop spans 12 amino acids. The CDR3 region is CSVEADRNTIYF. In DNA form, the CDR3 reads TGCAGCGTTGAAGCAGACAGAAACACCATATATTTT.

On this clone itself: Different DNA sequences within this sample yield the same CDR3. J is TRBJ2-1 and V is TRBV5-6; tentatively, D is TRBD1 (5 bases). Germline V gene data show CDR1 as SGHDT and CDR2 as YYEEEE. V gave up 4 bases and J gave up 6 bases, with 11 bases separating them. This CDR3 contains 13 residues. CDR3 nucleotide sequence: TGTGCCAGCAGCCCGCAGGGTCTCAATGAGCAGTTCTTC. Its protein is CASSPQGLNEQFF.

The chain joins TRBV2 to TRBJ1-5; TRBD1 might be the D (6 bases). The germline V gene has CDR1 SNHLY and CDR2 FYNNEI. V was shortened by 3 bases and J by 4 bases, with 13 bases between the two germline ends. The CDR3 is 15 residues long. CDR3 sequence reads: CASSDLQGPNQPQHF. As DNA, the CDR3 is TGTGCCAGCAGTGATTTACAGGGCCCTAATCAGCCCCAGCATTTT.

This chain joins TRBV7-2 and TRBJ1-5; 10 bases line up with TRBD1. The CDR3 is 13 residues long. Germline-derived CDR1 and CDR2 are SGHTA and FQGNSA. V lost 6 bases and J lost 4; bases outside the gene matches: 0. CDR3 in DNA: TGTGCCAGCAGGGGACAGGGGAATCAGCCCCAGCATTTT. Its protein product is CASRGQGNQPQHF.

The V call is TRBV5-6, the J call TRBJ2-7; D might be TRBD2 (6 bases). CDR1 is SGHDT and CDR2 is YYEEEE in the germline V gene. This CDR3 is 18 amino acids long. The V end lost 4 bases, the J end lost 2 bases, and 25 bases lay between the germline ends. CDR3 nucleotides: TGTGCCAGCAGCAGGAGGACTACCCGATGGGGATTTACCTACGAGCAGTACTTC. Its protein is CASSRRTTRWGFTYEQYF.

CDR3 in DNA: TGTGCCAGCAGCTTGGGACACAGGGGGCAGGTTGAAGCTTTCTTT. This encodes CASSLGHRGQVEAFF. This rearrangement joins TRBV7-9 to TRBJ1-1; 9 bases are shared with TRBD1. The ends lost 3 bases at V and 7 bases at J; junction bases unmatched: 9. This CDR3 contains 15 residues. Germline-derived CDR1 and CDR2 are SEHNR and FQNEAQ (reference sequence).